These 32 T cell receptor beta chains were sequenced from one sample in a study of cytomegalovirus exposure and HLA in healthy donors. Both 60 Vbeta primers and 13 Jbeta primers went into the PCR. Profiling relied on immunoSEQ multiplex PCR, and the TCRdb table lists in-frame clones only, not all of them. The sample includes 150,000 to 200,000 clones, around 81% of them seen just once. The source material was PBMCs. These receptors all stem from a man in his late teens or twenties in good health and CMV-seronegative.

The V gene is TRBV29-1, the J gene TRBJ2-3; D perhaps matches TRBD2 (7 bases). Trimming stripped 7 bases from V and 6 bases from J, with 23 bases between. The CDR3 is 15 amino acids. CDR1 SQVTM and CDR2 ANQGSEA come from the germline V gene. CDR3 sequence (DNA): TGCAGCGCCGTCCGGGCGGGGGCCTCGACGGATACGCAGTATTTT. Protein product: CSAVRAGASTDTQYF.

This clone was found once. At one boundary the junction diverges from the germline segment, which might be a read error. The chain joins TRBV27 to TRBJ1-2; D unresolved. Germline lookup yields CDR1 MNHEY and CDR2 SMNVEV (reference sequence). CDR3 length: 14 amino acids. CDR3 nucleotide sequence: TGTGCCAGCAGTCTATCGGCACAGCTCTATGGCTACACCTTC. Translation gives CASSLSAQLYGYTF.

The V and J genes are TRBV7-3 and TRBJ2-1, with no clear D. CDR3 size: 13 residues. V lost 2 bases and J lost 6, with 8 bases in between. Germline CDR1 is SGHTA and CDR2 is FQGTGA. The CDR3 reads CASSLLSVNEQFF. As DNA, the CDR3 is TGTGCCAGCAGCTTACTCTCGGTCAATGAGCAGTTCTTC.

The chain couples TRBV7-9 to TRBJ2-7, with a weak D call TRBD2 (6 bases). This CDR3 comprises 13 residues. The V gene lost 2 bases and the J gene lost 10 bases, with 15 bases spanning the gap. CDR1 SEHNR and CDR2 FQNEAQ come from the germline V gene (reference sequence). In DNA, the CDR3 is TGTGCCAGCAGCTTATATCGACTGGGAGGCCAGTACTTC. It yields the protein CASSLYRLGGQYF.

The V call is TRBV12-5, the J call TRBJ2-7; 7 nucleotides line up with TRBD2. Losses at the gene ends were 7 bases for V and 1 base for J; bases not matched to a gene: 7. Germline V gene sequence: CDR1 LGHNT, CDR2 FRNRAP. The CDR3 runs 14 residues. This chain's CDR3 is CASVWGEGSYEQYF. The DNA of the CDR3 is TGTGCTAGTGTCTGGGGGGAGGGATCCTACGAGCAGTACTTC.

The J gene is TRBJ1-5, the V gene TRBV19; D unclear. The V gene lost 1 base and the J gene lost 4 bases, with 11 bases spanning the gap. Germline V lookup: CDR1 LNHDA, CDR2 SQIVND (reference sequence). CDR3 length: 15 residues. Here the CDR3 reads CASSIVAGGNQPQHF. The CDR3 region has the DNA TGTGCCAGTAGTATAGTTGCGGGTGGGAATCAGCCCCAGCATTTT. Together with reference TRBV19 and TRBJ1-5, the CDR3 gives the full variable domain: DGGITQSPKYLFRKEGQNVTLSCEQNLNHDAMYWYRQDPGQGLRLIYYSQIVNDFQKGDIAEGYSVSREKKESFPLTVTSAQKNPTAFYLCASSIVAGGNQPQHFGDGTRLSIL.

The chain joins TRBV30 to TRBJ2-2; TRBD2 matches 13 bases. The CDR3 covers 19 residues. V shed 0 bases, J shed 1 base, and the junction held 8 bases outside the gene matches. Germline CDR1 is GTSNPN and CDR2 is SVGIG (reference sequence). CDR3 nucleotide sequence: TGTGCCTGGAGTGTAAAGGCGGGGACTAGCGGGATGAACACCGGGGAGCTGTTTTTT. Translating it yields CAWSVKAGTSGMNTGELFF.

This chain links TRBV28 with TRBJ1-4; 7 positions agree with TRBD1. The CDR3 has 17 amino acids. Germline values: CDR1 MDHEN, CDR2 SYDVKM. The junction had 10 bases not matched to a gene; V was cut back by 4 bases and J by 2 bases. This chain's CDR3 is CASSSLGGLGTNEKLFF. DNA of the CDR3: TGTGCCAGCAGTTCCTTAGGGGGCCTGGGGACTAATGAAAAACTGTTTTTT.

This chain links TRBV11-3 with TRBJ2-3, with D tentatively TRBD2 (5 bases). The ends were cut back, 4 bases at V and 5 bases at J, with 10 bases in the middle. The CDR3 is 13 amino acids. Germline CDR1 reads SGHNT; CDR2 reads YENEEA. Here the CDR3 DNA reads TGTGCCAGCAGCTCCCGGAGGCAAGATACGCAGTATTTT. It codes for CASSSRRQDTQYF.

The genes are TRBV5-1 and TRBJ2-2; TRBD2 is a possible D gene (7 bases). CDR1 is SGHRS, CDR2 YFSETQ, per germline. Trimming took off 4 bases at V and 5 bases at J, with 12 bases between the two ends. The CDR3 contains 14 residues. CDR3 sequence: CASSPGGGTGELFF. The CDR3 DNA reads TGCGCCAGCAGCCCGGGGGGCGGAACCGGGGAGCTGTTTTTT.

This rearrangement joins TRBV6-5 to TRBJ1-2, with D perhaps matching TRBD1 (6 bases). CDR3 size: 12 residues. V dropped 6 bases and J dropped 11 bases, with 16 bases sitting between them. CDR1 and CDR2 from the germline V gene are MNHEY and SVGAGI. The CDR3 DNA is TGTGCCAGCAGGGACAGAGAGCCCCTTTACACCTTC. It specifies CASRDREPLYTF.

CDR3 nucleotide sequence: TGTGCCAGCGGGGAGCGGGGCCCCTACGAGCAGTACTTC. This gives the protein CASGERGPYEQYF. This chain uses TRBV27 with TRBJ2-7; TRBD2 aligns across 7 bases. CDR1 is MNHEY, CDR2 SMNVEV, per germline (reference sequence). Losses at the gene ends were 8 bases for V and 2 bases for J; bases not matched to a gene: 6. This CDR3 is built from 13 residues.

The chain recombines TRBV9 with TRBJ1-1; TRBD1 agrees at 11 bases. The CDR3 spans 16 residues. CDR1 is SGDLS and CDR2 is YYNGEE in the germline V gene. The junction had 5 bases not matched to a gene; V was cut back by 3 bases and J by 1 base. The CDR3 DNA is TGTGCCAGCAGCGCCGGGACAGGGGGGAAGAACACTGAAGCTTTCTTT. Translation: CASSAGTGGKNTEAFF.

The J gene is TRBJ2-3, the V gene TRBV5-1; no definite D call. CDR1 is SGHRS and CDR2 is YFSETQ in the germline V gene. Trimming shortened V by 0 bases and J by 8 bases, and 7 bases separated the two germline ends. The CDR3 has 12 amino acids. CDR3 in amino acids: CASSLDSSTQYF. The CDR3 coding sequence is TGCGCCAGCAGCTTGGATTCTAGTACGCAGTATTTT.

CDR3 residues: CASSLQDRANTEAFF. The CDR3 nucleotides are TGTGCCAGCAGCCTACAGGACAGGGCGAACACTGAAGCTTTCTTT. The rearrangement links TRBV7-6 to TRBJ1-1, with TRBD1 matching over 8 bases. J was trimmed by 1 base and V by 5 bases; bases with no gene match: 6. CDR3 length: 15 amino acids. Germline V CDR1 and CDR2: SGHVS, FNYEAQ.

This clone was seen a handful of times. The CDR3 nucleotides read TGTGCCAGCAGTGAAAACGTATGGGCTAGCACAGATACGCAGTATTTT. Its protein product is CASSENVWASTDTQYF. The rearrangement joins TRBV2 to TRBJ2-3; the D is unclear. CDR1 SNHLY and CDR2 FYNNEI come from the germline V gene. There are 16 residues in the CDR3. The ends were cut back, 2 bases at V and 0 bases at J, with 12 bases in the middle.

J is TRBJ2-1 and V is TRBV4-3; 7 bases are shared with TRBD1. The CDR3 covers 16 residues. With V trimmed by 0 bases and J by 4 bases, 6 bases remained unmatched. Germline V gene lookup returns CDR1 LGHNA and CDR2 YSLEER. The CDR3 bases are TGCGCCAGCAGCCAAGACCTAAGGGGGCTTTACAATGAGCAGTTCTTC. Translation: CASSQDLRGLYNEQFF.

The rearrangement uses TRBV4-1 and TRBJ2-7, with a tentative D call TRBD2 (5 bases). This CDR3 is built from 16 residues. From germline, CDR1 is MGHRA and CDR2 YSYEKL. V was clipped by 0 bases and J by 0 bases, with 12 bases between them. CDR3 sequence reads: CASSQDFSEVSYEQYF. The CDR3 DNA reads as TGCGCCAGCAGCCAAGATTTTAGCGAGGTCTCCTACGAGCAGTACTTC.

This chain links TRBV27 with TRBJ2-5; D is ambiguous. This CDR3 has 13 residues. The germline V and J ends were trimmed by 6 bases and 2 bases, with 10 bases remaining between them. Germline CDR1 MNHEY, CDR2 SMNVEV (reference sequence). The DNA for the CDR3 is TGTGCCAGCAGGGCTTACCCGCAAGAGACCCAGTACTTC. Amino acids: CASRAYPQETQYF.

J is TRBJ2-7 and V is TRBV6-1; D not certain. V dropped 6 bases and J dropped 3 bases, with 15 bases sitting between them. Germline V gene data show CDR1 as MNHNS and CDR2 as SASEGT. The CDR3 is 14 residues long. The CDR3 nucleotides read TGTGCCAGCAGCCCCGATGCGTCTCGCTACGAGCAGTACTTC. This codes for CASSPDASRYEQYF.

J is TRBJ1-2 and V is TRBV28; the match to TRBD1 covers 8 bases. The trim removed 4 bases at V and 4 bases at J, leaving 8 bases unmatched. The germline CDR1 and CDR2 sequences are MDHEN and SYDVKM. The CDR3 covers 15 residues. CDR3 nucleotides: TGTGCCAGCAGTTCGACCGGACAGGGAAGCTATGGCTACACCTTC. Translating gives CASSSTGQGSYGYTF.

This clone was seen a single time. The chain combines TRBV4-3 with TRBJ2-1; TRBD2 is a possible D gene (5 bases). This CDR3 is 18 amino acids long. CDR1 LGHNA and CDR2 YSLEER come from the germline V gene. Trimming took off 0 bases at V and 6 bases at J, with 21 bases between the two ends. For the CDR3, the DNA is TGCGCCAGCAGCCAAGAAATTCTAGGGCTAGCCTTAACCAATGAGCAGTTCTTC. This translates into CASSQEILGLALTNEQFF.

The chain recombines TRBV5-6 with TRBJ2-1; 9 positions agree with TRBD2. Germline CDR1 is SGHDT and CDR2 is YYEEEE. Unmatched junction bases numbered 6, after V lost 2 bases and J lost 0 bases. This CDR3 contains 17 residues. In nucleotides, the CDR3 is TGTGCCAGCAGCTTACTTTATAGCGGGAGCTCCTACAATGAGCAGTTCTTC. Translation gives CASSLLYSGSSYNEQFF. The entire variable domain, with the rest obtained from reference TRBV5-6 and TRBJ2-1, is as follows: DAGVTQSPTHLIKTRGQQVTLRCSPKSGHDTVSWYQQALGQGPQFIFQYYEEEERQRGNFPDRFSGHQFPNYSSELNVNALLLGDSALYLCASSLLYSGSSYNEQFFGPGTRLTVL.

The count of this clone is one. The V call is TRBV18, the J call TRBJ1-3; 8 bases map to TRBD1. Germline CDR1 KGHSH, CDR2 LQKENI. V lost 3 bases, J lost 2 bases, and 6 bases stayed unmatched. The CDR3 has 16 amino acids. CDR3 amino acids: CASSPSGTGPGNTIYF. Here the CDR3 DNA reads TGTGCCAGCTCACCTTCCGGGACAGGTCCTGGAAACACCATATATTTT.

This clone was seen once. The chain combines TRBV10-3 with TRBJ2-2; 11 nucleotides align to TRBD2. V was pared by 8 bases and J by 5 bases, with 4 bases of the junction left unmatched. The CDR3 runs 14 residues. Germline CDR1 reads ENHRY; CDR2 reads SYGVKD. The CDR3 protein is CAILSGGATGELFF. CDR3 in DNA: TGTGCCATCCTTAGCGGGGGGGCAACCGGGGAGCTGTTTTTT.

This clone was recorded only once. V gene TRBV6-5 combines with J gene TRBJ2-3; a possible D gene is TRBD2 (5 bases). This CDR3 has 16 amino acids. The V end lost 0 bases, the J end lost 2 bases, and 12 bases lay between the germline ends. The germline gives CDR1 MNHEY, CDR2 SVGAGI. Written as DNA, the CDR3 is TGTGCCAGCAGTTACTCTAATACTAGGAACACAGATACGCAGTATTTT. Its protein product is CASSYSNTRNTDTQYF.

The genes are TRBV11-3 and TRBJ2-3; 8 bases map to TRBD1. The CDR3 has 16 amino acids. With 2 bases clipped from V and 0 bases from J, the junction kept 4 bases outside the gene matches. Germline V gene data show CDR1 as SGHNT and CDR2 as YENEEA. Written as DNA, the CDR3 is TGTGCCAGCAGCTTACGGACAGGGAGAAGCACAGATACGCAGTATTTT. Translation: CASSLRTGRSTDTQYF.

The gene calls are TRBV15 and TRBJ1-5, with a tentative D call TRBD1 (5 bases). This CDR3 has 14 amino acids. Trimming cost V 6 bases and J 3 bases, with 12 bases left between them. Germline V lookup: CDR1 LNHNV, CDR2 YYDKDF (reference sequence). The DNA of the CDR3 is TGTGCCACCAGTCCAGGGAAGACCAATCAGCCCCAGCATTTT. Protein: CATSPGKTNQPQHF.

The chain combines TRBV5-1 with TRBJ2-7; the D gene is possibly TRBD1 (6 bases). V lost 4 bases and J lost 1, with 12 bases in between. The CDR3 has 14 residues. Per the germline V gene, CDR1 is SGHRS and CDR2 is YFSETQ. DNA of the CDR3: TGCGCCAGCAGCAGGGGCCAGGGGTCCTACGAGCAGTACTTC. Amino acid sequence: CASSRGQGSYEQYF.

CDR3 bases: TGTGCCAGCAGCTTAGGAGAACAGATTACCGTTTCCGTTTTCGAGCAGTTCTTC. Encoded protein: CASSLGEQITVSVFEQFF. The chain recombines TRBV7-6 with TRBJ2-1; no clear D gene. In germline, CDR1 is SGHVS, CDR2 FNYEAQ. The CDR3 is made up of 18 amino acids. V lost 1 base to trimming and J lost 10 bases, with 26 bases between them.

The chain carries TRBV4-1 and TRBJ1-1; 8 bases match TRBD1. The CDR3 is made up of 16 amino acids. Losses at the gene ends were 4 bases for V and 0 bases for J; bases not matched to a gene: 7. The germline V gene encodes CDR1 MGHRA and CDR2 YSYEKL. In DNA form, the CDR3 reads TGCGCCAGCAGCCCCGGTCTACAGGGGGTGAACACTGAAGCTTTCTTT. It codes for CASSPGLQGVNTEAFF.

The CDR3 sequence: CASSSSGTGLEKLFF. The CDR3, as DNA: TGTGCCAGCAGTTCATCCGGGACAGGGCTAGAAAAACTGTTTTTT. V usage is TRBV27 and J usage is TRBJ1-4, with TRBD1 matching 9 bases. The CDR3 runs to 15 residues. J was trimmed by 8 bases and V by 4 bases; bases with no gene match: 8. Germline loops: CDR1 MNHEY, CDR2 SMNVEV (reference sequence).